Sequencing of this TCR beta chain was carried out in a study of blood T cell repertoires in COVID-19. The wider study: Sites across the United States, Italy and Spain contributed samples from acute and convalescent COVID-19. Sources were T cells, B-cell-depleted T cells, or PBMCs; the material itself was cDNA or gDNA.

As originally analysed: Nucleated cell number was recorded as an estimate derived from reference gene primer amplification. Here immunoSEQ multiplex PCR was the method, and the copy in TCRdb shows in-frame clones only, minus some. D and trimming come from the DNA, and the V and J calls and clone size come from that table. This sample has tens of thousands of clones, with 91% found just once. Material for sequencing was peripheral blood. The origin of this receptor is an older man with active COVID-19.

The CDR3 spells CASSPGTGGPYEQYF. In DNA, the CDR3 is TGTGCCAGCTCACCGGGGACAGGGGGTCCCTACGAGCAGTACTTC. The chain links TRBV18 to TRBJ2-7, with 11 bases fitting TRBD1. CDR1 is KGHSH and CDR2 is LQKENI in the germline V gene. The V gene end was trimmed by 3 bases and the J gene end by 2 bases; junction bases not matched to a gene: 3. The CDR3 loop spans 15 amino acids.